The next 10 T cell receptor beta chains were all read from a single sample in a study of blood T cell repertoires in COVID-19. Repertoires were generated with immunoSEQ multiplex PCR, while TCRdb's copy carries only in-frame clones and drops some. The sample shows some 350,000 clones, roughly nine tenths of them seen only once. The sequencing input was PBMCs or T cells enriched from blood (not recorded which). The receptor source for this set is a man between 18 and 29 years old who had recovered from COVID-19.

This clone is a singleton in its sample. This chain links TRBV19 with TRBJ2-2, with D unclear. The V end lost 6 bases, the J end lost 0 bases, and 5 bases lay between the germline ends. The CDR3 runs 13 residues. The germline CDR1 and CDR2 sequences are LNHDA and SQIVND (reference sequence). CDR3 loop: CASRTANTGELFF. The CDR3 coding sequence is TGTGCCAGTAGAACGGCGAACACCGGGGAGCTGTTTTTT.

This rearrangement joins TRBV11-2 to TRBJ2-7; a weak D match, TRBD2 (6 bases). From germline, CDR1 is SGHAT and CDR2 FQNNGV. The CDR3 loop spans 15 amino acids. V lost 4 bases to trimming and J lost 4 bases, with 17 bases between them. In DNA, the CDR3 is TGTGCCAGCAGCTCTGGCCTAGCGAAACATTACGAGCAGTACTTC. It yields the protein CASSSGLAKHYEQYF.

Written as DNA, the CDR3 is TGTGCCAGCAGTTACTCACCAGGGGACTATGGCTACACCTTC. Translation gives CASSYSPGDYGYTF. The chain carries TRBV6-5 and TRBJ1-2; tentatively, D is TRBD1 (6 bases). There are 14 residues in the CDR3. Germline CDR1 MNHEY, CDR2 SVGAGI. V was clipped by 0 bases and J by 3 bases, with 8 bases between them.

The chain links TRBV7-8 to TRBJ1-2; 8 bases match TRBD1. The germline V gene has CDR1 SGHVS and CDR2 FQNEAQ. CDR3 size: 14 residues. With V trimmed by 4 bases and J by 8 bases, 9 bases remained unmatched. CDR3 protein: CASSSVRTGYGYTF. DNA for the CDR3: TGTGCCAGCAGCTCCGTTCGGACAGGGTACGGCTACACCTTC.

CDR3 nucleotides: TGCGCCAGCAGTTTCCTGGGCGGGAACCAAACCAGTGTTTACACAGATACGCAGTATTTT. Residues: CASSFLGGNQTSVYTDTQYF. The V gene is TRBV10-2, the J gene TRBJ2-3; possible D gene TRBD2, 6 bases. This CDR3 has 20 amino acids. V was cut by 5 bases and J by 2 bases, with 29 bases left in between. Germline CDR1 and CDR2: WSHSY and SAAADI.

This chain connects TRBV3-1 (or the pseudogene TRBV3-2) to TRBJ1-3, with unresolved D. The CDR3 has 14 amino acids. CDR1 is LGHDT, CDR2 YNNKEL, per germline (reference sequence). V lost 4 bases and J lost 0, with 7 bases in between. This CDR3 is CASSLSGSGNTIYF. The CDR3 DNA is TGTGCCAGCAGCCTCAGCGGCTCTGGAAACACCATATATTTT.

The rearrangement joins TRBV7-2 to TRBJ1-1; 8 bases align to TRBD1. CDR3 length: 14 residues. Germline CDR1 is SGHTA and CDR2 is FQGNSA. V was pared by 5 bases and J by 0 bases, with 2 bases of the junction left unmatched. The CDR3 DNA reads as TGTGCCAGCAGCCAGACAGGGGTGAACACTGAAGCTTTCTTT. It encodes CASSQTGVNTEAFF.

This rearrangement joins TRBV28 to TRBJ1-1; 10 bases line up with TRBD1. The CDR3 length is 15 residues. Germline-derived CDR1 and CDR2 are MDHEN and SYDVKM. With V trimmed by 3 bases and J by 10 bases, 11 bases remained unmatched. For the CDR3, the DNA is TGTGCCAGCAGTTTGTCCGGGACAGGGGATTCAGCAGCTTTCTTT. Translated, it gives CASSLSGTGDSAAFF. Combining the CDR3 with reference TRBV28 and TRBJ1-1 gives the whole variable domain DVKVTQSSRYLVKRTGEKVFLECVQDMDHENMFWYRQDPGLGLRLIYFSYDVKMKEKGDIPEGYSVSREKKERFSLILESASTNQTSMYLCASSLSGTGDSAAFFGQGTRLTVV.

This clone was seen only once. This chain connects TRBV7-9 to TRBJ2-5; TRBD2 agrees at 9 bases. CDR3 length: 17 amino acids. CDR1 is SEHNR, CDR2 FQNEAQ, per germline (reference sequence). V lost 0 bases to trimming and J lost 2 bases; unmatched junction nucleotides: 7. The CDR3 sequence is CASSLARGGVGQETQYF. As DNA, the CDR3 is TGTGCCAGCAGCTTAGCGCGGGGGGGCGTTGGGCAAGAGACCCAGTACTTC.

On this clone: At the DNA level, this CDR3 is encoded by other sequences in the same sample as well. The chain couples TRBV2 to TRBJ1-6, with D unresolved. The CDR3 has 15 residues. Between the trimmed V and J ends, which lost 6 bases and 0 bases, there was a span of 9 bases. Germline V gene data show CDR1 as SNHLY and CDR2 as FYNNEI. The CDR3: CASSDGSSYNSPLHF. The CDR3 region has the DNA TGTGCCAGCAGCGACGGGAGCTCCTATAATTCACCCCTCCACTTT.